The next 9 T cell receptor beta chains were all read from a single sample in a study of CD8 T cells in Susac syndrome. The authors reverse transcribed about 0.5 to 1 ug RNA with random hexamers. One entry per CDR3 protein results from TCRdb running MiXCR on the immunoSEQ multiplex PCR reads. Of about 400,000 distinct CDR3 sequences listed, roughly 85% were seen once; the top ten hold about 0.12%. The specimen was CD8+ T cells from PBMCs. These receptors were taken from a human donor with multiple sclerosis.

J is TRBJ1-6 and V is TRBV10-3, with a possible D match to TRBD1 (5 bases). The CDR3 sequence is 13 residues long. Trimming cost V 11 bases and J 4 bases, with 12 bases left between them. In germline, CDR1 is ENHRY, CDR2 SYGVKD. The CDR3 here is CAGGTEYNSPLHF. CDR3 coding DNA: TGTGCCGGCGGGACCGAGTATAATTCACCCCTCCACTTT.

Written as DNA, the CDR3 is TGTGCCAGCAGCTCCCCAGGGACCCCCAACCATGGCTACACCTTC. Amino acid sequence: CASSSPGTPNHGYTF. The genes are TRBV7-9 and TRBJ1-2, with D possibly TRBD1 on 5 matching bases. V dropped 4 bases and J dropped 6 bases, with 18 bases sitting between them. In germline, CDR1 is SEHNR, CDR2 FQNEAQ (reference sequence). The CDR3 is 15 residues long.

There are a few counts of this clonotype. The rearrangement links TRBV19 to TRBJ2-7; 9 bases match TRBD2. This CDR3 spans 15 amino acids. Germline assignment: CDR1 LNHDA and CDR2 SQIVND (reference sequence). Trimming at V came to 4 bases and at J to 2 bases, leaving 6 bases not matched to a gene. The chain's CDR3 is CASSTLAGHTYEQYF. CDR3 coding DNA: TGTGCCAGTAGTACTCTAGCGGGGCATACCTACGAGCAGTACTTC.

V gene TRBV3-1 combines with J gene TRBJ2-1; 8 positions match TRBD1. V lost 6 bases, J lost 5 bases, and 6 bases stayed unmatched. Germline CDR1 is LGHDT and CDR2 is YNNKEL (reference sequence). The CDR3 loop spans 14 amino acids. The CDR3 region is CASSKRDRNNEQFF. CDR3 coding DNA: TGTGCCAGCAGTAAAAGGGACAGGAACAATGAGCAGTTCTTC.

The chain couples TRBV27 to TRBJ2-7; tentative D call: TRBD1 (6 bases). Germline values: CDR1 MNHEY, CDR2 SMNVEV (reference sequence). CDR3 length: 15 residues. Trimming took 3 bases from V and 2 from J, leaving 14 bases between them. The CDR3 sequence: CASSFIPTGTYEQYF. The DNA of the CDR3 is TGTGCCAGCAGTTTTATCCCCACAGGGACCTACGAGCAGTACTTC.

The gene calls are TRBV25-1 and TRBJ2-7; D not certain. The V and J ends lost 1 base and 5 bases respectively, with 9 bases between them. The germline gives CDR1 MGHDK, CDR2 SYGVNS. The CDR3 is 13 residues long. CDR3 DNA: TGTGCCAGCAGTGAATTTTCGGTTGACGAGCAGTACTTC. It yields the protein CASSEFSVDEQYF.

The chain is built from TRBV4-1 and TRBJ1-1; a weak D match, TRBD1 (5 bases). CDR1 MGHRA and CDR2 YSYEKL come from the germline V gene. There are 13 residues in the CDR3. V lost 4 bases and J 6 bases, leaving 12 bases between the germline ends. CDR3 in amino acids: CASSLVGVPEAFF. CDR3 DNA sequence: TGCGCCAGCAGCCTAGTAGGGGTACCTGAAGCTTTCTTT.

The V and J genes are TRBV7-6 and TRBJ1-1; 7 bases agree with TRBD1. The CDR3 spans 15 residues. CDR1 SGHVS and CDR2 FNYEAQ come from the germline V gene. V lost 5 bases to trimming and J lost 3 bases; unmatched junction nucleotides: 9. CDR3 coding DNA: TGTGCCAGCAGCACCCGACAGGGTCTTGACACTGAAGCTTTCTTT. Translation gives CASSTRQGLDTEAFF. Full variable domain (missing parts from reference TRBV7-6 and TRBJ1-1): GAGVSQSPRYKVTKRGQDVALRCDPISGHVSLYWYRQALGQGPEFLTYFNYEAQQDKSGLPNDRFSAERPEGSISTLTIQRTEQRDSAMYRCASSTRQGLDTEAFFGQGTRLTVV.

The J gene is TRBJ2-5, the V gene TRBV7-9; 9 nucleotides line up with TRBD2. Germline assignment: CDR1 SEHNR and CDR2 FQNEAQ (reference sequence). The CDR3 spans 16 residues. V lost 6 bases and J lost 2; bases outside the gene matches: 10. CDR3 sequence (DNA): TGTGCCAGCAGGCCTAGACGGACTAGCGAACAAGAGACCCAGTACTTC. It encodes CASRPRRTSEQETQYF.